This passage covers 23 T cell receptor beta chains from one sample sequenced in a study of OX40 agonist ivuxolimab in advanced cancers. This table comes from immunoSEQ multiplex PCR, and its TCRdb copy is limited to in-frame clones, with some not included. The repertoire has tens of thousands of clones, around 80% of them found once; the top ten carry roughly 7.3%. Sequences were derived from CD4+ or CD8+ T cells sorted from blood, sampled in a trial of the OX40 agonist ivuxolimab. These receptors were obtained from an adult with an advanced solid tumor such as melanoma, head and neck, liver or kidney cancer.

The rearrangement joins TRBV2 to TRBJ2-7; D uncertain. This CDR3 region has 15 residues. Germline CDR1 SNHLY, CDR2 FYNNEI. The V end was cut by 3 bases, the J end by 0 bases, with 12 bases between. DNA of the CDR3: TGTGCCAGCAGTGAGGGCCATAAGGGCTCCTACGAGCAGTACTTC. Its protein is CASSEGHKGSYEQYF.

V and J are TRBV7-9 and TRBJ1-2; D possibly corresponds to TRBD1 (5 bases). Between the trimmed V and J ends, which lost 3 bases and 7 bases, there was a span of 9 bases. The germline CDR1 and CDR2 sequences are SEHNR and FQNEAQ (reference sequence). This CDR3 has 12 amino acids. The CDR3 DNA reads TGTGCCAGCAGCTTCGGGACGTCTGGCTACACCTTC. It encodes CASSFGTSGYTF.

This rearrangement joins TRBV18 to TRBJ1-1; tentative D call: TRBD1 (6 bases). This CDR3 is built from 15 residues. Germline CDR1 KGHSH, CDR2 LQKENI. Trimming stripped 3 bases from V and 6 bases from J, with 17 bases between. The CDR3 here is CASSPTGQGGAEAFF. The CDR3 DNA is TGTGCCAGCTCACCCACGGGACAAGGAGGCGCTGAAGCTTTCTTT.

The chain couples TRBV29-1 to TRBJ2-1; D unclear. Trimming cost V 7 bases and J 1 base, with 14 bases left between them. CDR1 and CDR2 (germline): SQVTM, ANQGSEA. The CDR3 loop spans 14 amino acids. CDR3 sequence reads: CSGIHRWSYNEQFF. The CDR3 DNA reads TGCAGCGGGATCCACCGGTGGTCCTACAATGAGCAGTTCTTC.

The genes are TRBV5-1 and TRBJ2-2; 10 positions match TRBD1. Germline assignment: CDR1 SGHRS and CDR2 YFSETQ. V shed 3 bases, J shed 7 bases, and the junction held 9 bases outside the gene matches. The CDR3 sequence is 16 residues long. CDR3 in DNA: TGCGCCAGCAGCTCCCTAGGGACAGGGGTAGTCGGGGAGCTGTTTTTT. Amino acid sequence: CASSSLGTGVVGELFF.

V and J are TRBV15 and TRBJ1-2; 9 nucleotides line up with TRBD1. V lost 0 bases and J lost 8; bases outside the gene matches: 4. Germline V gives CDR1 LNHNV, CDR2 YYDKDF (reference sequence). The CDR3 is 14 amino acids. The CDR3 nucleotides read TGTGCCACCAGCAGAGAACAGGGGGCACAAGGCTACACCTTC. Translation: CATSREQGAQGYTF.

This clone was recorded only once. The rearrangement joins TRBV7-9 to TRBJ1-2; D is perhaps TRBD1 (6 bases). V shed 6 bases and J shed 4 bases, with 21 bases lying between them. The germline V gene has CDR1 SEHNR and CDR2 FQNEAQ (reference sequence). The CDR3 is 16 amino acids. The CDR3 sequence: CASSLTQGSGFYGYTF. The CDR3 bases are TGTGCCAGCAGTTTAACCCAGGGGAGCGGTTTCTATGGCTACACCTTC.

This clone has only one observation. The rearrangement links TRBV7-6 to TRBJ2-1; D remains unclear. Germline values: CDR1 SGHVS, CDR2 FNYEAQ. This CDR3 has 15 residues. V dropped 1 base and J dropped 4 bases, with 11 bases sitting between them. The CDR3 DNA follows: TGTGCCAGCAGCTTAGGCCAGGAGTATTACAATGAGCAGTTCTTC. Encoded protein: CASSLGQEYYNEQFF. The whole variable domain, filled in from reference TRBV7-6 and TRBJ2-1, reads GAGVSQSPRYKVTKRGQDVALRCDPISGHVSLYWYRQALGQGPEFLTYFNYEAQQDKSGLPNDRFSAERPEGSISTLTIQRTEQRDSAMYRCASSLGQEYYNEQFFGPGTRLTVL.

This chain connects TRBV6-5 to TRBJ1-5; no clear D gene. V was clipped by 8 bases and J by 0 bases, with 2 bases between them. The CDR3 consists of 11 residues. The V gene's germline CDR1 is MNHEY and CDR2 SVGAGI. The CDR3 protein is CASGSNQPQHF. For the CDR3, the DNA is TGTGCCAGCGGTAGCAATCAGCCCCAGCATTTT.

The V gene is TRBV10-3, the J gene TRBJ1-6, with D uncertain. This CDR3 has 16 residues. Trimming stripped 3 bases from V and 0 bases from J, with 9 bases between. The germline CDR1 and CDR2 sequences are ENHRY and SYGVKD. The CDR3 coding sequence is TGTGCCATCAGTGATTACGGGAGCTCCTATAATTCACCCCTCCACTTT. Amino acid sequence: CAISDYGSSYNSPLHF.

This clone was recorded only once. Other DNA sequences in the sample encode the same CDR3. The V and J genes are TRBV9 and TRBJ2-3, with D unclear. The V and J ends lost 0 bases and 0 bases respectively, with 8 bases between them. The CDR3 runs 15 residues. Germline CDR1 SGDLS, CDR2 YYNGEE. CDR3 in DNA: TGTGCCAGCAGCGTAGCTCTCCGGAGCACAGATACGCAGTATTTT. Translated: CASSVALRSTDTQYF.

The chain carries TRBV11-2 and TRBJ2-7; 7 bases map to TRBD1. The CDR3 has 16 residues. The V segment lost 2 bases and the J segment 0 bases; nucleotides outside the gene matches: 7. Germline CDR1 SGHAT, CDR2 FQNNGV. In DNA form, the CDR3 reads TGTGCCAGCAGCTTACGGACAGGCCTTATCTCCTACGAGCAGTACTTC. Translation gives CASSLRTGLISYEQYF. The full variable domain, its missing parts supplied by reference TRBV11-2 and TRBJ2-7, is EAGVAQSPRYKIIEKRQSVAFWCNPISGHATLYWYQQILGQGPKLLIQFQNNGVVDDSQLPKDRFSAERLKGVDSTLKIQPAKLEDSAVYLCASSLRTGLISYEQYFGPGTRLTVT.

This clone appeared a few times. CDR3 bases: TGTGCCAGCAGATCCGGGGGGTGGGGAAACAATCAGCCCCAGCATTTT. Its translation is CASRSGGWGNNQPQHF. The chain uses TRBV27 and TRBJ1-5, with D perhaps TRBD1 (5 bases). This CDR3 has 16 residues. Deletions cut 6 bases from V and 3 bases from J, with 18 bases between. Germline assignment: CDR1 MNHEY and CDR2 SMNVEV (reference sequence).

V gene TRBV19 combines with J gene TRBJ1-3; D gene ambiguous. V dropped 7 bases and J dropped 0 bases, with 10 bases sitting between them. CDR1 and CDR2 from the germline V gene are LNHDA and SQIVND (reference sequence). This CDR3 has 14 amino acids. The CDR3 nucleotides read TGTGCCAGTAATCCAGAGTTCTCTGGAAACACCATATATTTT. This sequence encodes CASNPEFSGNTIYF.

The chain joins TRBV7-2 to TRBJ1-2; D possibly corresponds to TRBD1 (6 bases). V was cut by 5 bases and J by 2 bases, with 15 bases left in between. The length of the CDR3 is 15 residues. From germline, CDR1 is SGHTA and CDR2 FQGNSA. Written as DNA, the CDR3 is TGTGCCAGCAGCCCCTCACAGGGCAACAACTATGGCTACACCTTC. It yields the protein CASSPSQGNNYGYTF.

This clone has only a few counts. This chain links TRBV28 with TRBJ1-6; 7 nucleotides agree with TRBD1. Germline CDR1 MDHEN, CDR2 SYDVKM. V was clipped by 6 bases and J by 1 base; unmatched bases: 6. The CDR3 covers 16 residues. The CDR3 nucleotides read TGTGCCAGCAGACCCGACAGGGCATCCTATAATTCACCCCTCCACTTT. As protein: CASRPDRASYNSPLHF.

The chain employs TRBV18 and TRBJ2-6; 7 positions match TRBD1. V shed 4 bases and J 0 bases; nucleotides not matched to a gene: 3. The CDR3 contains 16 residues. CDR1 is KGHSH, CDR2 LQKENI, per germline. The CDR3 sequence is CASSQQGSSGANVLTF. CDR3 DNA sequence: TGTGCCAGCTCACAACAGGGGTCCTCTGGGGCCAACGTCCTGACTTTC. The full variable domain, in which reference TRBV18 and TRBJ2-6 provide the parts outside the CDR3, is NAGVMQNPRHLVRRRGQEARLRCSPMKGHSHVYWYRQLPEEGLKFMVYLQKENIIDESGMPKERFSAEFPKEGPSILRIQQVVRGDSAAYFCASSQQGSSGANVLTFGAGSRLTVL.

Sample share makes this clone medium-sized (0.01 to 0.1%). J is TRBJ1-6 and V is TRBV13; D not certain. Germline CDR1 PRHDT, CDR2 FYEKMQ (reference sequence). The CDR3 is made up of 12 amino acids. V lost 3 bases, J lost 7 bases, and 4 bases lay in between. In DNA form, the CDR3 reads TGTGCCAGCAGCTTGGGGAATTCACCCCTCCACTTT. It encodes CASSLGNSPLHF.

V and J are TRBV18 and TRBJ2-3; D unresolved. The V end lost 4 bases, the J end lost 1 base, and 12 bases lay between the germline ends. CDR1 KGHSH and CDR2 LQKENI come from the germline V gene. CDR3 length equals 15 residues. The CDR3 loop is CASSQSNGRTDTQYF. The CDR3 DNA is TGTGCCAGCTCACAGTCGAACGGCCGCACAGATACGCAGTATTTT.

The genes are TRBV10-3 and TRBJ2-1; TRBD2 matches at 7 bases. The CDR3 has 16 amino acids. Germline assignment: CDR1 ENHRY and CDR2 SYGVKD. V was pared by 1 base and J by 1 base, with 4 bases of the junction left unmatched. The CDR3 nucleotides are TGTGCCATCAGTGAGTGGGGGAGGGGATCCTACAATGAGCAGTTCTTC. Translation gives CAISEWGRGSYNEQFF.

The chain couples TRBV18 to TRBJ2-1; weak D call: TRBD2 (6 bases). CDR3 size: 11 residues. The V end lost 2 bases, the J end lost 10 bases, and 6 bases lay between the germline ends. Germline CDR1 and CDR2: KGHSH and LQKENI. The CDR3 sequence: CASSPAGEQFF. The CDR3 region has the DNA TGTGCCAGCTCACCAGCGGGAGAGCAGTTCTTC.

The V gene is TRBV15, the J gene TRBJ1-5; 9 positions agree with TRBD1. The CDR3 spans 15 residues. The germline gives CDR1 LNHNV, CDR2 YYDKDF (reference sequence). V dropped 3 bases and J dropped 7; count of bases not matched to a gene: 7. For the CDR3, the DNA is TGTGCCACCAGCAGGACGGGACAGGGTCGCCAGCCCCAGCATTTT. Protein product: CATSRTGQGRQPQHF. Full variable domain (remainder filled in from reference TRBV15 and TRBJ1-5): DAMVIQNPRYQVTQFGKPVTLSCSQTLNHNVMYWYQQKSSQAPKLLFHYYDKDFNNEADTPDNFQSRRPNTSFCFLDIRSPGLGDTAMYLCATSRTGQGRQPQHFGDGTRLSIL.

Relative to its sample, this clone is medium-sized. V usage is TRBV5-4 and J usage is TRBJ1-1, with 11 positions matching TRBD1. Per the germline V gene, CDR1 is SGHNT and CDR2 is YYREEE (reference sequence). The V and J ends lost 1 base and 1 base, in that order; junction bases with no gene match: 3. CDR3 length equals 16 residues. The CDR3 bases are TGTGCCAGCAGCTTGTCCGGACAGGGGGCGAACACTGAAGCTTTCTTT. Translation gives CASSLSGQGANTEAFF.